The 30 T cell receptor beta chains in this list originate from one sample, sequenced in a study of tumor and adjacent non-tumor tissue in lung cancer. TCRbeta libraries were built with three rounds of nested PCR, modified from ARM-PCR. Via MiXCR, TCRdb re-called the multiplex PCR reads, giving one row per CDR3 protein. Of about 200,000 distinct CDR3 sequences listed, roughly 70% are singletons. This sample's RNA came from whole unsorted tissue. Input material: lung tumor tissue. These TCRs come from a man between 60 and 70 years old with non-small cell lung cancer.

Remarks on this clonotype: A much larger clone lies a single base off, so this may be a read error. V usage is TRBV12-3 or TRBV12-4 and J usage is TRBJ1-2; D possibly corresponds to TRBD1 (5 bases). The CDR3 has 15 residues. V lost 1 base to trimming and J lost 3 bases, with 12 bases between them. The CDR3 DNA sequence: TGTGCCAGCAGTTTAGATGACAGAGTGCACTATGGCTACACCTTC. The encoded protein is CASSLDDRVHYGYTF.

This clonotype appeared a single time. J is TRBJ1-1 and V is TRBV6-1; D unclear. Trimming left V 10 bases short and J 10 bases short, with 19 bases between. Germline loops: CDR1 MNHNS, CDR2 SASEGT. This CDR3 is 12 amino acids long. The DNA for the CDR3 is TGTGCCACTAGTGAAAATACGTGGAGAGCTTTCTTT. Translated: CATSENTWRAFF.

For this clonotype: One junction end does not reproduce the germline sequence, and a read error may be involved. This sequence joins TRBV6-6 and TRBJ2-7; 11 bases match TRBD2. Germline CDR1 and CDR2: MNHNY and SVGAGI (reference sequence). This CDR3 has 14 residues. CDR3 region: CASGIAGGSHEQYF. In nucleotides, the CDR3 is TGTGCCAGCGGCATAGCGGGAGGGTCCCACGAGCAATACTTC.

V usage is TRBV20-1 and J usage is TRBJ2-3, with D hard to call. This CDR3 is built from 14 residues. The germline gives CDR1 DFQATT, CDR2 SNEGSKA (reference sequence). CDR3 loop: CSALRIADTDTQYF. The CDR3 DNA reads TGCAGCGCTTTAAGAATTGCCGACACAGATACGCAGTATTTT.

The genes are TRBV12-3 or TRBV12-4 and TRBJ1-1, with D uncertain. The CDR3 is 17 residues long. The V end lost 5 bases, the J end lost 4 bases, and 23 bases lay between the germline ends. The CDR3 DNA reads as TGTGCCAGCAGTCGAGGACTCGGCCCCTGGATCAGCACTGAAGCTTTCTTT. Residues: CASSRGLGPWISTEAFF.

The V and J genes are TRBV6-2 or TRBV6-3 and TRBJ2-7; D ambiguous. The CDR3 is made up of 13 amino acids. V lost 9 bases and J lost 5, with 17 bases in between. Germline CDR1 reads MNHEY; CDR2 reads SVGEGT. CDR3 protein: CASRNTQVHEQYF. Written as DNA, the CDR3 is TGTGCCAGTAGGAATACCCAGGTACACGAGCAGTACTTC.

Comments on this clonotype: At one boundary the junction diverges from the germline segment, which might be a read error. The J gene is TRBJ1-6, the V gene TRBV11-3; no definite D call. Germline loops: CDR1 SGHNT, CDR2 YENEEA. The CDR3 runs to 14 residues. CDR3 DNA: TGTGCCAGCAGCTTAACAAGGGTTAATTCACCCCTCTACTTT. Amino acids: CASSLTRVNSPLYF.

As for this clonotype: A read error may account for a junction end that differs from germline. This rearrangement joins TRBV20-1 to TRBJ1-6; D is ambiguous. The CDR3 length is 13 residues. Germline values: CDR1 DFQATT, CDR2 SNEGSKA (reference sequence). Written as DNA, the CDR3 is TGCAGTGCCATCAACTCCTATAATTCACCCCTCAACTTT. Translating it yields CSAINSYNSPLNF.

The chain is built from TRBV12-3 or TRBV12-4 and TRBJ1-5; perhaps TRBD1 as D (5 bases). The length of the CDR3 is 14 residues. Trimming stripped 11 bases from V and 4 bases from J, with 18 bases between. CDR3 nucleotides: TGTGCCTGGAGACCGACAGACCCTAATCAGCCCCAGCATTTT. It encodes CAWRPTDPNQPQHF.

This clonotype showed up just a few times. The CDR3 bases are TGTGCCAACACTCTGGACAAGGGGAGGGATGAGCAGTTCTTC. Its protein product is CANTLDKGRDEQFF. This sequence joins TRBV6-1 and TRBJ2-1, with TRBD2 matching 7 bases. Trimming took 10 bases from V and 8 from J; bases not matched to a gene: 14. The germline CDR1 and CDR2 sequences are MNHNS and SASEGT. The CDR3 is made up of 14 amino acids.

V and J are TRBV11-1 and TRBJ2-1; D remains ambiguous. The V gene's germline CDR1 is SGHAT and CDR2 FQDESV (reference sequence). The germline V and J ends were trimmed by 2 bases and 5 bases, with 19 bases remaining between them. The CDR3 contains 17 residues. CDR3 nucleotide sequence: TGTGCCAGCAGCTTATCCCGGCTAGTGGTAGGCAACAATGAGCAGTTCTTC. Translated, it gives CASSLSRLVVGNNEQFF.

About this clonotype: A much larger clone differs from this one at a single base, so this may be a read error. CDR3 sequence (DNA): TGCAGCGTCGCCATGGGGGCGCGGGTGCAGTACTTC. Protein sequence: CSVAMGARVQYF. V and J are TRBV29-1 and TRBJ2-7; perhaps TRBD1 as D (6 bases). Germline V gene sequence: CDR1 SQVTM, CDR2 ANQGSEA. Trimming removed 6 bases from V and 9 bases from J, with 18 bases in between. This CDR3 comprises 12 residues.

As regards this clonotype: An end of the junction differs from the germline gene, which may be a read error. Here the CDR3 DNA reads TGCTGTGCTTTTCTAGCTGGGGGCGGGTTCTACGAGCAGTACTTC. Its protein is CCAFLAGGGFYEQYF. This chain uses TRBV20-1 with TRBJ2-7; D possibly corresponds to TRBD1 (6 bases). Germline V gene lookup returns CDR1 DFQATT and CDR2 SNEGSKA (reference sequence). The CDR3 is made up of 15 amino acids.

As for this clonotype: The CDR3 ends on some other residue instead of the conserved phenylalanine or tryptophan, so this is likely a read error. This sequence joins TRBV20-1 and TRBJ1-5; the D is unclear. Germline V gene lookup returns CDR1 DFQATT and CDR2 SNEGSKA (reference sequence). V lost 3 bases, J lost 2 bases, and 5 bases lay in between. There are 12 residues in the CDR3. DNA for the CDR3: TGCAGTGCTAGGCAGGGCAATCAGCCCCAGCATTCT. Its protein is CSARQGNQPQHS.

The CDR3 coding sequence is TGCGCCAGCAGCCAGATCCTACTAGCGGGGAAGAACGAGCAGTACTTC. Protein: CASSQILLAGKNEQYF. The chain carries TRBV4-3 and TRBJ2-7, with TRBD2 identical over 10 bases. The CDR3 extends over 16 amino acids. The junction had 10 bases not matched to a gene; V was cut back by 3 bases and J by 5 bases. Germline V gene data show CDR1 as LGHNA and CDR2 as YSLEER.

The chain employs TRBV20-1 and TRBJ2-3, with unresolved D. Germline V gene lookup returns CDR1 DFQATT and CDR2 SNEGSKA (reference sequence). The CDR3 extends over 13 amino acids. V was clipped by 7 bases and J by 3 bases, with 14 bases between them. The CDR3 nucleotides read TGCAGTGTTAAGGGCCCCACTACAGATACGCAGTATTTT. Its protein is CSVKGPTTDTQYF.

About this clonotype itself: Possible read error: a much larger clone is one base away. V usage is TRBV20-1 and J usage is TRBJ1-4, with D hard to call. The CDR3 spans 13 residues. Germline CDR1 DFQATT, CDR2 SNEGSKA (reference sequence). CDR3 bases: TGCACTGTAAAGAGGAGGGTCGATGAAAAACTGTTTTTT. Translating gives CTVKRRVDEKLFF.

Concerning this clonotype: Mismatch with germline at one junction end may stem from a read error. The chain is built from TRBV20-1 and TRBJ2-3, with D uncertain. Germline loops: CDR1 DFQATT, CDR2 SNEGSKA (reference sequence). The CDR3 has 14 amino acids. CDR3 coding DNA: TGCAGTGCCACACCCAGCAGTTTCACAGATAGGCAGTTTTTT. Protein sequence: CSATPSSFTDRQFF.

With respect to this clonotype: This could be a read error, since a much larger clone is one nucleotide away. The rearrangement uses TRBV20-1 and TRBJ1-4, with 10 nucleotides matching TRBD1. This CDR3 contains 16 residues. Germline CDR1 DFQATT, CDR2 SNEGSKA (reference sequence). CDR3: CSVRGAGTGAAEKLFF. The CDR3 coding sequence is TGCAGTGTTAGAGGGGCCGGGACAGGGGCGGCCGAAAAACTGTTTTTT.

Notes on this clonotype: A junction end diverges from the germline sequence, so it may reflect a read error. The J gene is TRBJ2-2, the V gene TRBV6-2 or TRBV6-3, with D tentatively TRBD1 or TRBD2 (5 bases each). The CDR3 loop spans 16 amino acids. Germline V gene lookup returns CDR1 MNHEY and CDR2 SVGEGT. In DNA, the CDR3 is TGTGCCATCATCCGACAGACTCCAGCAAACACCGGGGAGCCGTTTTTT. Its protein product is CAIIRQTPANTGEPFF.

This chain uses TRBV20-1 with TRBJ2-1; D is unclear. The CDR3 is 15 residues long. Deletions cut 7 bases from V and 4 bases from J, with 20 bases between. Germline V gene data show CDR1 as DFQATT and CDR2 as SNEGSKA (reference sequence). CDR3 bases: TGCAGTGTTAAGTCCTTAGGGAACTCATACAATGAGCAGTTCTTC. It encodes CSVKSLGNSYNEQFF.

The V call is TRBV29-1, the J call TRBJ2-2; 7 nucleotides match TRBD1. V was pared by 4 bases and J by 9 bases, with 8 bases of the junction left unmatched. The CDR3 covers 13 residues. CDR1 is SQVTM and CDR2 is ANQGSEA in the germline V gene. For the CDR3, the DNA is TGCAGCGTTGCCAGGGGGAACTCCAGGGAGCTGTTTTTT. It codes for CSVARGNSRELFF.

This clonotype occurred a few times. The chain uses TRBV4-1 and TRBJ1-5, with 12 bases lining up with TRBD1. Germline values: CDR1 MGHRA, CDR2 YSYEKL. Trimming removed 4 bases from V and 2 bases from J; junction bases left unmatched: 12. CDR3 length: 19 amino acids. CDR3 sequence (DNA): TGCGCCAGCAGCCCTATTACCGGGACAGGGGGCTATGGCAATCAGCCCCAGCATTTT. This codes for CASSPITGTGGYGNQPQHF.

The V call is TRBV19, the J call TRBJ2-7, with TRBD2 matching over 13 bases. After removal of 5 bases from V and 7 bases from J, the junction contained 8 bases not matched to a gene. CDR1 is LNHDA, CDR2 SQIVND, per germline (reference sequence). There are 15 residues in the CDR3. The CDR3 nucleotides are TGTGCCAGTAGTTCTCGGACTAGCGGGAGAATTGAGCAGTACTTC. Its translation: CASSSRTSGRIEQYF.

Notes on this clonotype: This may be a read error, as it is one base from a much larger clone. This sequence joins TRBV13 and TRBJ1-2; a possible D gene is TRBD1 (6 bases). CDR1 and CDR2 from the germline V gene are PRHDT and FYEKMQ (reference sequence). Trimming shortened V by 8 bases and J by 4 bases, and 17 bases separated the two germline ends. CDR3 size: 14 residues. The CDR3 reads CASCFNRVSYGYTF. The CDR3 region has the DNA TGTGCCAGCTGTTTCAACAGGGTCAGCTATGGCTACACCTTC.

This clonotype was seen a handful of times. This sequence may be a read error, since a much larger clone differs from it by one base. Since the CDR3 does not end with the conserved phenylalanine or tryptophan, this likely comes from a read error. The chain employs TRBV29-1 and TRBJ2-4; possible D gene TRBD2, 6 bases. V gave up 1 base and J gave up 1 base, with 17 bases separating them. From germline, CDR1 is SQVTM and CDR2 ANQGSEA. This CDR3 has 17 residues. This CDR3 is CSVEGPAGSGAKNIQYY. CDR3 nucleotides: TGCAGCGTTGAAGGCCCGGCGGGGAGTGGGGCCAAAAACATTCAGTACTAC.

Concerning this clonotype itself: One end of the junction varies from germline; a read error may be responsible. V usage is TRBV20-1 and J usage is TRBJ2-4; D is perhaps TRBD1 (6 bases). CDR3 length equals 13 residues. Germline assignment: CDR1 DFQATT and CDR2 SNEGSKA (reference sequence). The CDR3 reads CSAAPGGKSIQYF. DNA of the CDR3: TGCAGTGCTGCGCCTGGGGGCAAAAGCATTCAGTACTTC.

V gene TRBV11-3 combines with J gene TRBJ2-3; 9 bases are shared with TRBD2. After removal of 1 base from V and 8 bases from J, the junction contained 7 bases not matched to a gene. This CDR3 is 15 amino acids long. Germline V gene data show CDR1 as SGHNT and CDR2 as YENEEA. In nucleotides, the CDR3 is TGTGCCAGCAGCTTAGTAGCGGGAGACTCAGTTACGCAGTATTTT. This translates into CASSLVAGDSVTQYF.

In regard to this clonotype: This may be a read error: a much more frequent sequence differs by one nucleotide. V and J are TRBV7-9 and TRBJ2-1; D not certain. V lost 8 bases to trimming and J lost 7 bases, with 9 bases between them. The CDR3 length is 11 residues. The germline V gene encodes CDR1 SEHNR and CDR2 FQNEAQ (reference sequence). CDR3 amino acids: CASPLVNEQFF. The DNA of the CDR3 is TGTGCCAGCCCCCTAGTAAATGAGCAGTTCTTC.

This sequence joins TRBV6-5 and TRBJ2-7, with 10 positions matching TRBD2. CDR3 size: 15 residues. From germline, CDR1 is MNHEY and CDR2 SVGAGI. The CDR3 bases are TGTGTCAGTAGTTACCTAGCGGGAGTCTCCTACGAGCAGTACTTC. Its protein is CVSSYLAGVSYEQYF.